This entry lists 13 T cell receptor beta chains sequenced from one sample in a study of T cells in Graves' hyperthyroidism and ophthalmopathy. RNA transcripts yielded amplified TCR beta CDR3 regions. In the first-round RT-PCR of the TCR CDR3, the HTBI primer set was used. TCRdb re-analysed the multiplex PCR reads in MiXCR, keeping a single row per CDR3 protein. This sample has 360,000 or so distinct CDR3 sequences; about 20% occur once, and the top ten carry 3% to 4.5%. Sequencing was done on a sample of blood. All receptors come from a young woman with Graves' hyperthyroidism.

The table lists this clonotype with many counts. The rearrangement uses TRBV6-1 and TRBJ1-1, with 9 bases fitting TRBD1. This CDR3 comprises 16 residues. The junction had 12 bases not matched to a gene; V was cut back by 6 bases and J by 4 bases. Germline CDR1 MNHNS, CDR2 SASEGT. The CDR3 reads CASRKGQGFSGTEAFF. The DNA for the CDR3 is TGTGCCAGCAGAAAGGGACAGGGTTTTTCGGGCACTGAAGCTTTCTTT.

This clonotype was seen many times. The rearrangement joins TRBV19 to TRBJ1-1; a possible D gene is TRBD1 (5 bases). Germline-derived CDR1 and CDR2 are LNHDA and SQIVND (reference sequence). V shed 4 bases and J shed 5 bases, with 17 bases lying between them. The CDR3 length is 15 residues. For the CDR3, the DNA is TGTGCCAGTAGTACCCGGGACCCCCGTGGGACTGAAGCTTTCTTT. This encodes CASSTRDPRGTEAFF.

This clonotype was seen ten or more times. This chain connects TRBV12-3 or TRBV12-4 to TRBJ1-2; tentatively, D is TRBD1 (6 bases). The CDR3 sequence is 12 residues long. V was cut by 9 bases and J by 7 bases, with 15 bases left in between. The CDR3 is CASQLTGIGYTF. The CDR3 bases are TGTGCCAGTCAACTCACAGGGATTGGCTACACCTTC.

This clonotype was recorded at least ten times. The rearrangement links TRBV5-1 to TRBJ2-7; no reliable D call. Germline V CDR1 and CDR2: SGHRS, YFSETQ. Deletions cut 4 bases from V and 0 bases from J, with 11 bases between. CDR3 length equals 14 residues. This CDR3 reads CASSTGFSSYEQYF. Here the CDR3 DNA reads TGCGCCAGCAGCACCGGGTTTAGCTCCTACGAGCAGTACTTC.

Many counts were recorded for this clonotype. This rearrangement joins TRBV20-1 to TRBJ2-7; 8 bases map to TRBD2. This CDR3 spans 15 amino acids. V dropped 3 bases and J dropped 4; count of bases not matched to a gene: 11. The germline CDR1 and CDR2 sequences are DFQATT and SNEGSKA (reference sequence). The CDR3 loop is CSARGVSGKRYEQYF. CDR3 in DNA: TGCAGTGCTAGGGGCGTTAGCGGGAAGCGTTACGAGCAGTACTTC.

This clonotype was counted many times. This chain connects TRBV20-1 to TRBJ2-5; D call uncertain. The CDR3 loop spans 10 amino acids. The V end was cut by 3 bases, the J end by 9 bases, with 8 bases between. Per germline, CDR1 DFQATT and CDR2 SNEGSKA (reference sequence). The CDR3 nucleotides are TGCAGTGCTAGTCTGCAAGCCCAGTACTTC. Encoded protein: CSASLQAQYF.

This clonotype was observed at least ten times. This chain connects TRBV10-1 to TRBJ2-2, with D perhaps TRBD2 (6 bases). This CDR3 spans 13 amino acids. Trimming took off 10 bases at V and 1 base at J, with 10 bases between the two ends. The germline V gene has CDR1 WNHNN and CDR2 SYGVQD (reference sequence). As DNA, the CDR3 is TGCGCCACCCAGGGAGGGAACACCGGGGAGCTGTTTTTT. This translates into CATQGGNTGELFF.

This clonotype was detected many times. V is TRBV6-5 and J is TRBJ1-2, with D maybe TRBD1 (6 bases). The ends were cut back, 2 bases at V and 4 bases at J, with 8 bases in the middle. The CDR3 is 13 amino acids. The germline V gene has CDR1 MNHEY and CDR2 SVGAGI. CDR3 bases: TGTGCCAGCAGTTACGGGGGGCCCTATGGCTACACCTTC. It translates to CASSYGGPYGYTF.

The V and J genes are TRBV9 and TRBJ2-7; D is perhaps TRBD2 (5 bases). Germline V gene data show CDR1 as SGDLS and CDR2 as YYNGEE. V was clipped by 3 bases and J by 7 bases, with 17 bases between them. This CDR3 has 14 amino acids. This chain's CDR3 is CASSGPSGGSEQYF. The CDR3 DNA is TGTGCCAGCAGCGGGCCCTCCGGAGGAAGTGAGCAGTACTTC.

This clonotype was seen at least ten times. V and J are TRBV7-2 and TRBJ1-2; D is possibly TRBD1 (6 bases). This CDR3 comprises 17 residues. The V gene's germline CDR1 is SGHTA and CDR2 FQGNSA. The germline V and J ends were trimmed by 1 base and 8 bases, with 23 bases remaining between them. DNA of the CDR3: TGTGCCAGCAGCTTAGGCGCGGCAGGGGCTAACCTTGGGGGCTACACCTTC. It specifies CASSLGAAGANLGGYTF.

This clonotype was seen repeatedly, ten times or more. The germline gene is not matched at one end of the junction; a read error may be the cause. The rearrangement joins TRBV28 to TRBJ1-1, with D hard to call. The CDR3 length is 13 residues. The germline gives CDR1 MDHEN, CDR2 SYDVKM. This chain's CDR3 is CVSSREGMPEAFF. The DNA for the CDR3 is TGTGTCAGCAGCCGAGAAGGGATGCCTGAAGCTTTCTTT.

This clonotype has just a few counts. The genes are TRBV4-2 and TRBJ2-5, with unresolved D. Germline V gene data show CDR1 as LGHNA and CDR2 as YNFKEQ. The CDR3 spans 15 residues. V was clipped by 0 bases and J by 5 bases, with 13 bases between them. The CDR3 spells CASSQDRMVRETQYF. The CDR3 coding sequence is TGTGCCAGCAGCCAAGATAGGATGGTACGGGAGACCCAGTACTTC.

This clonotype was picked up many times. This clone may be a read error of a much larger clone one base away. This chain links TRBV11-2 with TRBJ2-7; 9 nucleotides align to TRBD1. In germline, CDR1 is SGHAT, CDR2 FQNNGV. The CDR3 covers 15 residues. With V trimmed by 6 bases and J by 1 base, 7 bases remained unmatched. The CDR3 region is CASSPGTGLSYEQYF. The CDR3 bases are TGTGCCAGCAGTCCCGGGACAGGGCTTTCCTACGAGCAGTACTTC.